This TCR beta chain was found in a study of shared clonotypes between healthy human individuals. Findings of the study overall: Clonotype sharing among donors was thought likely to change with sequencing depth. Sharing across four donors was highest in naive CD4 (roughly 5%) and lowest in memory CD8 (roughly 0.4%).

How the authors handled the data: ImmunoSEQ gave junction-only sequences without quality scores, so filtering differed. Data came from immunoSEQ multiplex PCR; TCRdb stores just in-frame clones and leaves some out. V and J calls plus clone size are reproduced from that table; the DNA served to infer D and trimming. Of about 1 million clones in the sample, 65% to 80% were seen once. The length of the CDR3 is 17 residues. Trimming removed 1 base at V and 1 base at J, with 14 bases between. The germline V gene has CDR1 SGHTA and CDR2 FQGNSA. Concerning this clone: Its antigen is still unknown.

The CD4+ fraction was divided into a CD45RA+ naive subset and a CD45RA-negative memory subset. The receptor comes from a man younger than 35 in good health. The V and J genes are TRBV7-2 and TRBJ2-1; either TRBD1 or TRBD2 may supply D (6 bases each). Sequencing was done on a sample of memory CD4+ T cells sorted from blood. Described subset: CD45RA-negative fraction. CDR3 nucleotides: TGTGCCAGCAGCTTAGTGGGGGGCCGATGGTCCTACAATGAGCAGTTCTTC. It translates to CASSLVGGRWSYNEQFF.